This T cell receptor (beta chain) comes out of a study of breast tumors, draining lymph nodes, adjacent tissues. Study-wide points: The lymph node origin of tumor T cells was framed as consistent with a hypothesis, not demonstrated. Luminal-like breast cancer showed significantly higher tumor–nontumor repertoire similarity than basal-like.

Germline V CDR1 and CDR2: DFQATT, SNEGSKA (reference sequence). Between the trimmed V and J ends, which lost 6 bases and 10 bases, there was a span of 21 bases. The CDR3 contains 13 residues. Each CDR3 protein gets one entry after TCRdb re-called the multiplex PCR reads with MiXCR. Among 20,000 to 25,000 distinct CDR3 sequences listed, 45% to 60% were seen once. The sample holds many counts of this clonotype. What it recognizes is unknown. A much bigger clone sits one base away, suggesting this may be a read error. Sample: breast tumor tissue. The V gene is TRBV20-1, the J gene TRBJ1-2; unclear D gene. The sequence came from a female donor with breast cancer. Some clones in this sample may be carry-over from other donors' samples. The CDR3 region is CSAEPGNSGAYTF. CDR3 bases: TGCAGTGCCGAGCCAGGTAACAGCGGTGCCTACACCTTC.